A single sample gave rise to the 30 T cell receptor beta chains below, sequenced in a study of beta chain features in type 1 diabetes. TCRB transcripts that were expressed got sequenced, as all of the isolated RNA had been reverse transcribed. Measured with immunoSEQ multiplex PCR; TCRdb has only the in-frame clones, and not every one. The table includes about 250,000 clones, approximately 10% detected once. These TCRs are of unknown antigen specificity. Study-wide points: For Type 1 diabetes patients, all four CD4+ subsets carried TCRB CDR3s that were moderately but significantly shorter.

The source material was naive CD4+ T cells from blood. The receptors derive from a man aged 25-45 years with type 1 diabetes.

The chain is built from TRBV7-2 and TRBJ2-7; D not resolved. The CDR3 has 13 residues. Germline V gene sequence: CDR1 SGHTA, CDR2 FQGNSA. V was pared by 2 bases and J by 2 bases, with 7 bases between. The CDR3 bases are TGTGCCAGCAGCTTACTAGAGACCTACGAGCAGTACTTC. Amino acids: CASSLLETYEQYF.

The rearrangement uses TRBV18 and TRBJ2-5, with a tentative D call TRBD1 (5 bases). CDR3 length equals 15 residues. V lost 2 bases and J lost 3, with 13 bases in between. In germline, CDR1 is KGHSH, CDR2 LQKENI. The CDR3 is CASSPIGSREETQYF. In nucleotides, the CDR3 is TGTGCCAGCTCACCAATCGGAAGCAGGGAAGAGACCCAGTACTTC.

In DNA form, the CDR3 reads TGTGCCAGCAGGAAGGCGGCTTCACCCCTCCACTTT. Residues: CASRKAASPLHF. The chain has TRBV5-5 and TRBJ1-6; no clear D gene. The CDR3 is 12 residues long. Germline V CDR1 and CDR2: SGHKS, YYEKEE (reference sequence). V was trimmed by 5 bases and J by 9 bases, leaving 9 bases between them. Based on the CDR3 plus reference TRBV5-5 and TRBJ1-6, the full variable domain is DAGVTQSPTHLIKTRGQQVTLRCSPISGHKSVSWYQQVLGQGPQFIFQYYEKEERGRGNFPDRFSARQFPNYSSELNVNALLLGDSALYLCASRKAASPLHFGNGTRLTVT.

The chain employs TRBV2 and TRBJ2-7, with D possibly matching TRBD2 (5 bases). CDR3 length: 15 residues. The V and J ends lost 4 bases and 6 bases respectively, with 19 bases between them. The V gene's germline CDR1 is SNHLY and CDR2 FYNNEI. As DNA, the CDR3 is TGTGCCAGCAGTGCCGCGGGCTTTGGGGTTTTCGAGCAGTACTTC. Encoded protein: CASSAAGFGVFEQYF.

In its sample, this clone was seen a few times. J is TRBJ1-2 and V is TRBV28, with D possibly TRBD1 on 5 matching bases. CDR1 and CDR2 from the germline V gene are MDHEN and SYDVKM. Trimming took 6 bases from V and 5 from J, leaving 10 bases between them. The CDR3 is 12 amino acids. CDR3 protein: CASRVAGYGYTF. The CDR3 DNA reads as TGTGCCAGCAGGGTGGCAGGGTATGGCTACACCTTC.

This clone was counted only a few times. This specimen includes other DNA sequences encoding the same CDR3. CDR3 coding DNA: TGTGCCAGCAGTGGGACAGGGGGCAATCAGCCCCAGCATTTT. Its translation is CASSGTGGNQPQHF. This chain connects TRBV2 to TRBJ1-5; 9 positions agree with TRBD1. The CDR3 is made up of 14 amino acids. V was pared by 4 bases and J by 2 bases, with 0 bases of the junction left unmatched. Germline CDR1 SNHLY, CDR2 FYNNEI.

This clone was found a few times. The rearrangement uses TRBV30 and TRBJ2-1; possible D gene TRBD2, 6 bases. Per germline, CDR1 GTSNPN and CDR2 SVGIG (reference sequence). The length of the CDR3 is 14 residues. The V and J ends lost 6 bases and 2 bases respectively, with 14 bases between them. CDR3 coding DNA: TGTGCCTGCTACGGGACTCGCACCTACAATGAGCAGTTCTTC. It yields the protein CACYGTRTYNEQFF. Full variable domain (missing parts from reference TRBV30 and TRBJ2-1): SQTIHQWPATLVQPVGSPLSLECTVEGTSNPNLYWYRQAAGRGLQLLFYSVGIGQISSEVPQNLSASRPQDRQFILSSKKLLLSDSGFYLCACYGTRTYNEQFFGPGTRLTVL.

This chain uses TRBV29-1 with TRBJ2-3; weak D call: TRBD1 (7 bases). This CDR3 region has 13 residues. Trimming took 2 bases from V and 5 from J, leaving 11 bases between them. CDR1 SQVTM and CDR2 ANQGSEA come from the germline V gene. The CDR3 sequence is CSVEQGGLDTQYF. CDR3 sequence (DNA): TGCAGCGTTGAACAGGGGGGTTTAGATACGCAGTATTTT.

This clone was seen only a few times. The V gene is TRBV7-2, the J gene TRBJ2-3; D remains unclear. This CDR3 has 13 residues. Germline V gene data show CDR1 as SGHTA and CDR2 as FQGNSA. V lost 5 bases, J lost 2 bases, and 8 bases lay in between. In DNA, the CDR3 is TGTGCCAGCAGCACCCGAGTCACAGATACGCAGTATTTT. This sequence encodes CASSTRVTDTQYF.

In this sample, this clone turned up a few times. The same CDR3 arises from other DNA sequences in this sample as well. The chain is built from TRBV10-3 and TRBJ2-5; D is ambiguous. Germline loops: CDR1 ENHRY, CDR2 SYGVKD. This CDR3 is built from 10 residues. Deletions cut 10 bases from V and 5 bases from J, with 8 bases between. CDR3 bases: TGTGCCACGGGTGGGGAGACCCAGTACTTC. This sequence encodes CATGGETQYF.

The chain joins TRBV5-1 to TRBJ1-1; 10 nucleotides align to TRBD1. Germline CDR1 reads SGHRS; CDR2 reads YFSETQ. Unmatched junction bases numbered 12, after V lost 5 bases and J lost 5 bases. The CDR3 runs 16 residues. CDR3 nucleotides: TGCGCCAGCAGGTCCGGGACAGGGGCCGAAATAACTGAAGCTTTCTTT. Translated, it gives CASRSGTGAEITEAFF. The full variable domain, in which reference TRBV5-1 and TRBJ1-1 provide the parts outside the CDR3, is KAGVTQTPRYLIKTRGQQVTLSCSPISGHRSVSWYQQTPGQGLQFLFEYFSETQRNKGNFPGRFSGRQFSNSRSEMNVSTLELGDSALYLCASRSGTGAEITEAFFGQGTRLTVV.

In this sample, this clone turned up a few times. The J gene is TRBJ1-1, the V gene TRBV11-1; tentatively, D is TRBD1 (6 bases). There are 13 residues in the CDR3. Trimming removed 5 bases from V and 4 bases from J, with 11 bases in between. The V gene's germline CDR1 is SGHAT and CDR2 FQDESV (reference sequence). The CDR3 protein is CASSLRGATEAFF. CDR3 DNA: TGTGCCAGCAGCCTCAGGGGAGCCACTGAAGCTTTCTTT.

There are a few counts of this clone. The rearrangement uses TRBV5-4 and TRBJ2-2; no definite D call. V dropped 0 bases and J dropped 5 bases, with 11 bases sitting between them. The germline V gene has CDR1 SGHNT and CDR2 YYREEE (reference sequence). The CDR3 extends over 15 amino acids. CDR3 bases: TGTGCCAGCAGCTTGGCTGGGCTTCAAACCGGGGAGCTGTTTTTT. This sequence encodes CASSLAGLQTGELFF.

This clone was found a few times. The CDR3 region has the DNA TGCGCCAGCAGCTTGGGTAGCGGGGGGCAAGCAGATACGCAGTATTTT. Amino acid sequence: CASSLGSGGQADTQYF. This sequence joins TRBV5-1 and TRBJ2-3; 10 bases are a match to TRBD2. Germline V gene sequence: CDR1 SGHRS, CDR2 YFSETQ. This CDR3 has 16 amino acids. Trimming took 0 bases from V and 4 from J; bases not matched to a gene: 5.

This clone was seen a few times. This chain connects TRBV7-3 to TRBJ2-3, with a possible D match to TRBD2 (7 bases). Trimming cost V 5 bases and J 2 bases, with 14 bases left between them. The CDR3 totals 15 residues. Germline CDR1 and CDR2: SGHTA and FQGTGA. Here the CDR3 reads CASSLLGGDTDTQYF. The CDR3 DNA follows: TGTGCCAGCAGCCTCTTAGGGGGGGACACAGATACGCAGTATTTT. The whole variable domain, filled in from reference TRBV7-3 and TRBJ2-3, reads GAGVSQTPSNKVTEKGKYVELRCDPISGHTALYWYRQSLGQGPEFLIYFQGTGAADDSGLPNDRFFAVRPEGSVSTLKIQRTERGDSAVYLCASSLLGGDTDTQYFGPGTRLTVL.

The gene calls are TRBV4-1 and TRBJ1-6; 7 nucleotides align to TRBD1. V was pared by 4 bases and J by 7 bases, with 13 bases of the junction left unmatched. Per the germline V gene, CDR1 is MGHRA and CDR2 is YSYEKL. The CDR3 has 17 amino acids. In DNA form, the CDR3 reads TGCGCCAGCAGCCGTACCGCGGCGGGACAGCTGAATTCACCCCTCCACTTT. Translating it yields CASSRTAAGQLNSPLHF.

The chain employs TRBV7-9 and TRBJ2-1; 7 nucleotides match TRBD1. With 4 bases clipped from V and 4 bases from J, the junction kept 7 bases outside the gene matches. This CDR3 comprises 15 residues. In germline, CDR1 is SEHNR, CDR2 FQNEAQ (reference sequence). The CDR3 loop reads CASSSLGQRYNEQFF. CDR3 DNA: TGTGCCAGCAGCTCGTTGGGACAGCGGTACAATGAGCAGTTCTTC.

This clone was observed a handful of times. The gene calls are TRBV4-3 and TRBJ2-2; tentatively, D is TRBD1 (5 bases). The CDR3 extends over 14 amino acids. The germline gives CDR1 LGHNA, CDR2 YSLEER. V gave up 1 base and J gave up 6 bases, with 9 bases separating them. The CDR3: CASSQGEGAGELFF. Here the CDR3 DNA reads TGCGCCAGCAGCCAAGGGGAAGGGGCCGGGGAGCTGTTTTTT.

The chain carries TRBV27 and TRBJ1-5, with D possibly being TRBD1 (6 bases). Germline CDR1 MNHEY, CDR2 SMNVEV (reference sequence). V gave up 8 bases and J gave up 0 bases, with 20 bases separating them. The CDR3 loop spans 17 amino acids. The DNA of the CDR3 is TGTGCCAGCGCCCCGGGCAGGGGCGAATATAGCAATCAGCCCCAGCATTTT. Residues: CASAPGRGEYSNQPQHF.

V gene TRBV7-9 combines with J gene TRBJ1-2; 7 bases align to TRBD1. Germline CDR1 reads SEHNR; CDR2 reads FQNEAQ (reference sequence). V gave up 1 base and J gave up 2 bases; unmatched junction bases: 1. CDR3 size: 14 residues. The chain's CDR3 is CASSLETGNYGYTF. Here the CDR3 DNA reads TGTGCCAGCAGCTTAGAGACAGGGAACTATGGCTACACCTTC. Supplemented by reference TRBV7-9 and TRBJ1-2, the full variable domain reads DTGVSQNPRHKITKRGQNVTFRCDPISEHNRLYWYRQTLGQGPEFLTYFQNEAQLEKSRLLSDRFSAERPKGSFSTLEIQRTEQGDSAMYLCASSLETGNYGYTFGSGTRLTVV.

J is TRBJ2-1 and V is TRBV28; tentatively, D is TRBD2 (5 bases). Per germline, CDR1 MDHEN and CDR2 SYDVKM. This CDR3 has 15 amino acids. V was cut by 9 bases and J by 0 bases, with 15 bases left in between. The chain's CDR3 is CASQLGGVSYNEQFF. The CDR3 nucleotides read TGTGCCAGTCAACTAGGCGGCGTCTCCTACAATGAGCAGTTCTTC. The full variable domain, with the rest looked up from reference TRBV28 and TRBJ2-1, is DVKVTQSSRYLVKRTGEKVFLECVQDMDHENMFWYRQDPGLGLRLIYFSYDVKMKEKGDIPEGYSVSREKKERFSLILESASTNQTSMYLCASQLGGVSYNEQFFGPGTRLTVL.

This clone was found a few times. The chain employs TRBV5-1 and TRBJ2-3; tentatively, D is TRBD2 (5 bases). The germline V and J ends were trimmed by 4 bases and 1 base, with 10 bases remaining between them. The CDR3 sequence is 14 residues long. The germline V gene encodes CDR1 SGHRS and CDR2 YFSETQ. CDR3 loop: CASSLGERTDTQYF. CDR3 DNA: TGCGCCAGCAGCCTCGGGGAGCGCACAGATACGCAGTATTTT.

This clone was seen only a few times. The V gene is TRBV5-1, the J gene TRBJ1-2, with D perhaps matching TRBD1 (5 bases). The CDR3 loop spans 15 amino acids. In germline, CDR1 is SGHRS, CDR2 YFSETQ. The V gene lost 3 bases and the J gene lost 1 base, with 13 bases spanning the gap. CDR3 nucleotide sequence: TGCGCCAGCAGCTACGGGACTACTAATAACTATGGCTACACCTTC. Translation gives CASSYGTTNNYGYTF.

The chain couples TRBV9 to TRBJ2-1; 7 bases agree with TRBD1. This CDR3 region has 12 residues. In germline, CDR1 is SGDLS, CDR2 YYNGEE. V lost 4 bases and J lost 15; bases outside the gene matches: 10. CDR3 bases: TGTGCCAGCAGCTCACCCAGGGGGTTTAGGTTCTTC. Translating it yields CASSSPRGFRFF.

Only a few counts were recorded for this clone. The chain has TRBV15 and TRBJ1-5; D gene ambiguous. The length of the CDR3 is 16 residues. Germline-derived CDR1 and CDR2 are LNHNV and YYDKDF (reference sequence). V gave up 0 bases and J gave up 6 bases, with 15 bases separating them. The CDR3 spells CATSRDISAAGQPQHF. CDR3 DNA: TGTGCCACCAGCAGAGATATCTCCGCCGCGGGTCAGCCCCAGCATTTT.

The chain employs TRBV20-1 and TRBJ1-1; D may be TRBD1 (5 bases). The CDR3 extends over 11 amino acids. The germline gives CDR1 DFQATT, CDR2 SNEGSKA (reference sequence). V was pared by 7 bases and J by 6 bases, with 12 bases between. The CDR3 nucleotides read TGCAGTGGGGGGGAGCGGCCTGAAGCTTTCTTT. Protein sequence: CSGGERPEAFF.

The genes are TRBV9 and TRBJ2-1; 10 positions match TRBD2. The CDR3 runs 15 residues. Losses at the gene ends were 4 bases for V and 6 bases for J; bases not matched to a gene: 7. CDR1 is SGDLS, CDR2 YYNGEE, per germline. The CDR3 loop is CASSPFTSGANEQFF. CDR3 in DNA: TGTGCCAGCAGCCCCTTTACTAGCGGGGCCAATGAGCAGTTCTTC.

V and J are TRBV7-2 and TRBJ2-7, with D uncertain. The ends were cut back, 5 bases at V and 1 base at J, with 15 bases in the middle. The CDR3 covers 15 residues. The germline CDR1 and CDR2 sequences are SGHTA and FQGNSA. CDR3 DNA sequence: TGTGCCAGCAGCCAGACGGCAGTACAGTCCTACGAGCAGTACTTC. Its protein product is CASSQTAVQSYEQYF.

This clone was counted only a few times. The J gene is TRBJ2-7, the V gene TRBV30; the match to TRBD2 covers 9 bases. The length of the CDR3 is 13 residues. Germline CDR1 GTSNPN, CDR2 SVGIG (reference sequence). Here the CDR3 reads CSHGGGASYEQYF. CDR3 nucleotides: TGTTCTCATGGCGGGGGGGCGTCCTACGAGCAGTACTTC.

This clone showed up just a few times. This chain uses TRBV5-6 with TRBJ2-7; TRBD2 is a possible D gene (5 bases). Germline V lookup: CDR1 SGHDT, CDR2 YYEEEE. V lost 4 bases and J lost 3, with 5 bases in between. This CDR3 has 11 amino acids. The CDR3 loop is CASSRDYEQYF. CDR3 DNA: TGTGCCAGCAGCCGGGACTACGAGCAGTACTTC.